A single sample gave rise to the 8 T cell receptor beta chains below, sequenced in a study of radiation and T cells in renal cell carcinoma. The time point denotes: baseline pretreatment blood. The treatment was: 15 Gy SBRT to primary tumor, nephrectomy 4 weeks later. Profiled with immunoSEQ multiplex PCR; TCRdb holds only in-frame clones, not every one. The sample holds more than 140,000 clones, over 80% seen once. The sequences come from blood, collected from a patient whose treatment included radiotherapy and nephrectomy. These TCRs come from a woman aged 45-65 years with renal cell carcinoma.

The chain joins TRBV5-8 to TRBJ2-2; either TRBD1 or TRBD2 may supply D (5 bases each). CDR3 length: 14 amino acids. Germline V gene sequence: CDR1 SGHTS, CDR2 YDEGEE. The V gene lost 3 bases and the J gene lost 9 bases, with 15 bases spanning the gap. CDR3 DNA: TGTGCCAGCAGCTCCGGGACCTTTGGCCGGGAGCTGTTTTTT. Translating it yields CASSSGTFGRELFF.

As regards this clone: The junction departs from germline at one end; a sequencing error may be responsible. CDR3 nucleotide sequence: TGTGCCAGCAGCGGCGATAGGACAGGAGGCCAGGACTTC. As protein: CASSGDRTGGQDF. This rearrangement joins TRBV9 to TRBJ2-7; 7 nucleotides align to TRBD1. The CDR3 is made up of 13 amino acids. Germline CDR1 SGDLS, CDR2 YYNGEE.

The rearrangement links TRBV9 to TRBJ1-3; D is unclear. The CDR3 is 13 amino acids. V dropped 5 bases and J dropped 0 bases, with 6 bases sitting between them. Germline V gene sequence: CDR1 SGDLS, CDR2 YYNGEE. The CDR3 loop is CASRGLSGNTIYF. As DNA, the CDR3 is TGTGCCAGCAGGGGCCTCTCTGGAAACACCATATATTTT. The full variable domain, its missing parts supplied by reference TRBV9 and TRBJ1-3, is DSGVTQTPKHLITATGQRVTLRCSPRSGDLSVYWYQQSLDQGLQFLIQYYNGEERAKGNILERFSAQQFPDLHSELNLSSLELGDSALYFCASRGLSGNTIYFGEGSWLTVV.

The J gene is TRBJ2-1, the V gene TRBV15, with TRBD1 identical over 8 bases. Germline values: CDR1 LNHNV, CDR2 YYDKDF (reference sequence). This CDR3 has 16 amino acids. Losses at the gene ends were 1 base for V and 6 bases for J; bases not matched to a gene: 8. The chain's CDR3 is CATSRGFGQGANEQFF. As DNA, the CDR3 is TGTGCCACCAGCAGAGGTTTCGGTCAGGGGGCCAATGAGCAGTTCTTC.

The genes are TRBV11-2 and TRBJ1-6; 9 bases agree with TRBD1. Germline-derived CDR1 and CDR2 are SGHAT and FQNNGV. CDR3 length equals 14 residues. J was trimmed by 9 bases and V by 5 bases; bases with no gene match: 5. CDR3 bases: TGTGCCAGCAGCCGGGACAGGGTGGGTTCACCCCTCCACTTT. Protein sequence: CASSRDRVGSPLHF.

The chain is built from TRBV4-2 and TRBJ2-3; possible D gene TRBD1, 6 bases. This CDR3 contains 15 residues. The germline V gene encodes CDR1 LGHNA and CDR2 YNFKEQ. Trimming cost V 4 bases and J 4 bases, with 15 bases left between them. CDR3 DNA sequence: TGTGCCAGCAGCCCCCCGAGGACAGTATCAGATACGCAGTATTTT. This gives the protein CASSPPRTVSDTQYF.

The chain joins TRBV29-1 to TRBJ2-6; D is perhaps TRBD2 (6 bases). There are 18 residues in the CDR3. Trimming removed 4 bases at V and 1 base at J, with 20 bases between. CDR1 is SQVTM, CDR2 ANQGSEA, per germline. The CDR3 nucleotides read TGCAGCGTTGTCGGACCCTCATCCCGGGGGTCTGGGGCCAACGTCCTGACTTTC. Protein sequence: CSVVGPSSRGSGANVLTF.

This clone occurred once. The V gene is TRBV30, the J gene TRBJ2-5, with D tentatively TRBD2 (6 bases). CDR1 GTSNPN and CDR2 SVGIG come from the germline V gene (reference sequence). V was clipped by 0 bases and J by 2 bases, with 10 bases between them. This CDR3 is 14 amino acids long. For the CDR3, the DNA is TGTGCCTGGAGTGTAGGAGGGTCACAAGAGACCCAGTACTTC. Protein sequence: CAWSVGGSQETQYF.